This T cell receptor (beta chain) is from a study of blood T cell repertoires in COVID-19. Study summary: The United States, Italy and Spain provided the acute and convalescent COVID-19 samples. T cells, B-cell-depleted T cells, or PBMCs provided the cDNA or gDNA that served as material.

CDR3 size: 11 residues. Germline CDR1 reads SNHLY; CDR2 reads FYNNEI. The V gene end was trimmed by 7 bases and the J gene end by 8 bases; junction bases not matched to a gene: 4. The assay was immunoSEQ multiplex PCR, and TCRdb's table has in-frame clones only and misses some. The data hold roughly 97,000 clones, with 70% to 90% observed a single time. This chain connects TRBV2 to TRBJ1-2; TRBD1 matches at 7 bases. Sequenced: peripheral blood. The TCR comes from a human donor in a cohort sampled during active COVID-19. The CDR3 loop reads CASNQGGGYTF. CDR3 nucleotide sequence: TGTGCCAGCAACCAGGGGGGAGGCTACACCTTC. The variable domain in full, with the rest retrieved from reference TRBV2 and TRBJ1-2, is EPEVTQTPSHQVTQMGQEVILRCVPISNHLYFYWYRQILGQKVEFLVSFYNNEISEKSEIFDDQFSVERPDGSNFTLKIRSTKLEDSAMYFCASNQGGGYTFGSGTRLTVV.